This T cell receptor beta chain was captured in a study of Ad26.COV2.S vaccination and SARS-CoV-2 variants. Treatment denoted: 15 to 20 received Ad26.COV2.S at low or high dose, single or two shots; 5 received placebo; per-sample allocation not given. Sampling happened 63 days after the first vaccine or placebo injection. The table came from immunoSEQ multiplex PCR; TCRdb's copy has only in-frame clones and leaves some out. The sample shows hundreds of thousands of clones, about 90% of them seen only once. This TCR was recovered from a person between 18 and 65 years old who received the Ad26.COV2.S COVID-19 vaccine or a placebo. The source material was peripheral blood, sampled in a trial of Ad26.COV2.S vaccine versus placebo.

CDR3 in DNA: TGTGCCAGCACAACAGGGATCCAAGAGACCCAGTACTTC. Translating it yields CASTTGIQETQYF. The chain has TRBV28 and TRBJ2-5, with D possibly being TRBD1 (6 bases). Germline V gene sequence: CDR1 MDHEN, CDR2 SYDVKM. This CDR3 comprises 13 residues. The ends were cut back, 7 bases at V and 1 base at J, with 10 bases in the middle.